This TCR beta chain was sequenced for a study of molecular identifiers for immune sequencing clone quantification. Study outcomes and limitations: Whereas clones above 20 RNA copies held under 1% of naive-cell molecules, they held over 98% of effector molecules.

CD8+CD4-CCR7+CD45RA+ sorting gave the naive CD8 T cells. Bulk TCR libraries were made with methods that had been previously described and with listed TCR primers. TCRdb re-called the PCR reads with MiXCR, one entry per CDR3 protein. The sample consists of approximately 680,000 distinct CDR3 sequences, 25% of them appearing once. This CDR3 is built from 16 residues. Germline V gene data show CDR1 as SNHLY and CDR2 as FYNNEI. V lost 0 bases to trimming and J lost 0 bases, with 12 bases between them. This clonotype has a count of ten or more. Its antigen is unidentified. The receptor was isolated from a human donor in good health. Some libraries in this study had Jurkat cell RNA spiked in. V is TRBV2 and J is TRBJ2-7; D unresolved. What was sequenced was naive CD8+ T cells from blood, with Jurkat cell RNA spiked in. Sample subset: FACS-sorted CD8+CD4-CCR7+CD45RA+ naive T cells. The CDR3: CASSEALRRSSYEQYF. In DNA, the CDR3 is TGTGCCAGCAGTGAAGCGCTTCGGCGGAGCTCCTACGAGCAGTACTTC.